The source of this T cell receptor (beta chain) is a study of blood T cell repertoires in COVID-19. Study overall: PBMCs, B-cell-depleted T cells, or T cells provided the cDNA or gDNA that made up the material.

Measured with immunoSEQ multiplex PCR; TCRdb has only the in-frame clones, and not every one. The table has around 190,000 clones, roughly 84% seen once; the top ten hold approximately 13%. Losses at the gene ends were 5 bases for V and 2 bases for J; bases not matched to a gene: 6. The CDR3 extends over 17 amino acids. Germline V CDR1 and CDR2: SNHLY, FYNNEI. The sequence derives from a human donor in a cohort sampled during active COVID-19. The chain employs TRBV2 and TRBJ2-1; 13 bases are shared with TRBD2. Specimen: peripheral blood. Here the CDR3 reads CASSLRTSGGPYNEQFF. DNA of the CDR3: TGTGCCAGCAGTCTAAGGACTAGCGGGGGCCCCTACAATGAGCAGTTCTTC.